This T cell receptor beta chain appears in the sequencing data of a study of CD8+CD57+ T cells in acquired aplastic anemia. The template used for profiling TCR beta VDJ and CDR3 was genomic DNA. MiXCR, applied by TCRdb to the reads, yields one record per CDR3 protein. The sample has around 430,000 distinct CDR3 sequences, under 40% seen once; the top ten hold nearly 0.85%. The CDR3 spans 18 residues. CDR1 and CDR2 from the germline V gene are SGHVS and FQNEAQ. Germline trimming cut 2 bases from V and 1 base from J; bases unmatched to any gene: 9. An expansion of CD8+CD57+ cells by flow cytometry had been shown in patients chosen for sequencing.

The clonotype originates from a human donor with aplastic anemia. The specimen sequenced was sorted CD4+, CD8+, or CD8+CD57+ T cells (not recorded which) from PBMCs. The V call is TRBV7-8, the J call TRBJ2-7; TRBD2 matches 12 bases. The CDR3 DNA reads TGTGCCAGCAGCTTATATGCTAGCGGGAGGGCCGAGTCCTACGAGCAGTACTTC. As protein: CASSLYASGRAESYEQYF.